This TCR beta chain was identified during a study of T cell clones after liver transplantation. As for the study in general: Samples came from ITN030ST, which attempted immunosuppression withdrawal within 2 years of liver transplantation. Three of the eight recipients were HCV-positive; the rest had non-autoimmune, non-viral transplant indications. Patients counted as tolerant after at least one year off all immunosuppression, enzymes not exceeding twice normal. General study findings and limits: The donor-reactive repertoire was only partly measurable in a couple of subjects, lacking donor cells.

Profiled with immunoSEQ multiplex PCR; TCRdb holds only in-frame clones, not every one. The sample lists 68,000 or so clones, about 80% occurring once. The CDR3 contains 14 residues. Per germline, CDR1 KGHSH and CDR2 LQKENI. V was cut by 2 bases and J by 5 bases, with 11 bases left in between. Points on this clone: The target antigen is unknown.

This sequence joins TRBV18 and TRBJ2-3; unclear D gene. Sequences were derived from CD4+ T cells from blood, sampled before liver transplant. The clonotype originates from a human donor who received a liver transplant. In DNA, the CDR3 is TGTGCCAGCTCACCAGGGGTAGGGCAAGATACGCAGTATTTT. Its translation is CASSPGVGQDTQYF.